The next 10 T cell receptor beta chains were all read from a single sample in a study of blood T cell repertoires in COVID-19. Only in-frame clones appear in the TCRdb table, and some are missing; sequencing was by immunoSEQ multiplex PCR. In the table there are about 96,000 clones, less than 85% of which are singletons. Material: peripheral blood. Receptors were obtained from an older woman with acute or convalescent COVID-19.

This clone has ten or more counts. The chain combines TRBV3-1 (or the pseudogene TRBV3-2) with TRBJ1-1; TRBD1 matches 8 bases. J was trimmed by 6 bases and V by 4 bases; bases with no gene match: 10. The CDR3 length is 15 residues. Germline assignment: CDR1 LGHDT and CDR2 YNNKEL (reference sequence). Here the CDR3 DNA reads TGTGCCAGCAGCCGAGACGGACAGGGTACGTCTGAAGCTTTCTTT. Its protein product is CASSRDGQGTSEAFF.

The rearrangement joins TRBV18 to TRBJ2-7; 7 bases align to TRBD1. The CDR3 extends over 14 amino acids. The germline V gene has CDR1 KGHSH and CDR2 LQKENI. Trimming at V came to 2 bases and at J to 1 base, leaving 2 bases not matched to a gene. This chain's CDR3 is CASSPGQESYEQYF. CDR3 coding DNA: TGTGCCAGCTCACCAGGACAGGAATCCTACGAGCAGTACTTC.

The chain employs TRBV7-9 and TRBJ1-2; D might be TRBD1 (6 bases). Germline values: CDR1 SEHNR, CDR2 FQNEAQ (reference sequence). This CDR3 has 14 residues. Trimming shortened V by 5 bases and J by 2 bases, and 12 bases separated the two germline ends. CDR3 nucleotide sequence: TGTGCCAGCAGCGACCGGACAGAAAACTATGGCTACACCTTC. It yields the protein CASSDRTENYGYTF. The full variable domain, completed using reference TRBV7-9 and TRBJ1-2, is DTGVSQNPRHKITKRGQNVTFRCDPISEHNRLYWYRQTLGQGPEFLTYFQNEAQLEKSRLLSDRFSAERPKGSFSTLEIQRTEQGDSAMYLCASSDRTENYGYTFGSGTRLTVV.

The V gene is TRBV7-9, the J gene TRBJ1-1; D gene unclear. Germline CDR1 reads SEHNR; CDR2 reads FQNEAQ (reference sequence). The CDR3 contains 14 residues. Trimming cost V 5 bases and J 1 base, with 11 bases left between them. CDR3 residues: CASSPQTKNTEAFF. Written as DNA, the CDR3 is TGTGCCAGCAGCCCTCAGACAAAGAACACTGAAGCTTTCTTT.

This chain uses TRBV18 with TRBJ1-1; maybe TRBD1 (6 bases). The CDR3 loop spans 15 amino acids. Per the germline V gene, CDR1 is KGHSH and CDR2 is LQKENI. V shed 3 bases and J shed 3 bases, with 14 bases lying between them. In nucleotides, the CDR3 is TGTGCCAGCTCACCGGGGGTACAGGGCTACACTGAAGCTTTCTTT. Translating it yields CASSPGVQGYTEAFF.

The rearrangement joins TRBV5-5 to TRBJ1-1; no firm D call. V was trimmed by 6 bases and J by 1 base, leaving 4 bases between them. Germline V gene sequence: CDR1 SGHKS, CDR2 YYEKEE (reference sequence). The CDR3 is 11 amino acids. The CDR3 nucleotides read TGTGCCAGCAATAGGAACACTGAAGCTTTCTTT. This gives the protein CASNRNTEAFF.

This clone was detected only once. The rearrangement links TRBV21-1 to TRBJ1-1; the table's D call TRBD1 went unverified against the DNA. TRBV21-1 is given as a pseudogene. The CDR3 runs 17 residues. CDR3 protein: CASSTDRARGTNTEAFF. The DNA for the CDR3 is TGTGCCAGCAGCACGGACAGGGCTAGGGGTACGAACACTGAAGCTTTCTTT.

The genes are TRBV6-4 and TRBJ1-5; D unclear. The CDR3 sequence is 13 residues long. Germline V gene sequence: CDR1 MRHNA, CDR2 SNTAGT. V gave up 5 bases and J gave up 7 bases, with 12 bases separating them. CDR3 amino acids: CASSPDWEQPQHF. CDR3 sequence (DNA): TGTGCCAGCAGTCCGGACTGGGAACAGCCCCAGCATTTT.

This clone ranks as hyperexpanded. This chain joins TRBV14 and TRBJ1-1, with a possible D match to TRBD1 (5 bases). Trimming took off 4 bases at V and 10 bases at J, with 16 bases between the two ends. Per germline, CDR1 SGHDN and CDR2 FVKESK. There are 13 residues in the CDR3. The CDR3 DNA is TGTGCCAGCAGCCTGGGGGGACTCCACGGAGCTTTCTTT. This sequence encodes CASSLGGLHGAFF.

The chain carries TRBV24-1 and TRBJ2-7, with TRBD1 identical over 7 bases. With V trimmed by 7 bases and J by 4 bases, 3 bases remained unmatched. The CDR3 has 12 residues. CDR1 is KGHDR and CDR2 is SFDVKD in the germline V gene. CDR3 protein: CATSLTGYEQYF. CDR3 nucleotides: TGTGCCACCAGCCTGACAGGGTACGAGCAGTACTTC.